This T cell receptor beta chain was recovered during a study of CD8 T cells in Susac syndrome. With random hexamers, roughly 0.45 to 1 ug RNA was reverse transcribed. MiXCR, run by TCRdb on the immunoSEQ multiplex PCR reads, gives a single entry per CDR3 protein. The sample yields roughly 190,000 distinct CDR3 sequences, roughly 91% seen once. The CDR3 spans 16 residues. V was pared by 1 base and J by 3 bases, with 7 bases of the junction left unmatched. The V gene's germline CDR1 is LGHNA and CDR2 YNFKEQ. This receptor was taken from a human donor with Susac syndrome. The chain links TRBV4-2 to TRBJ1-2; 8 bases match TRBD1. Sequenced: CD4+ T cells from PBMCs. The CDR3 loop is CASSQVGTGDYYGYTF. In DNA form, the CDR3 reads TGTGCCAGCAGCCAAGTTGGGACAGGAGATTACTATGGCTACACCTTC.